The 32 T cell receptor beta chains listed next were all sequenced from one sample in a study of CD8+ T cells in alopecia areata. Reverse transcribed after extraction, RNA yielded cDNA as the sequencing template. The method was immunoSEQ multiplex PCR; TCRdb's version includes in-frame clones alone and lacks a portion of them. Of 110,000 or so clones in the sample, around two fifths were seen once. The sample comprised CD4+ T cells sorted from blood. All receptors come from a human donor with alopecia areata.

The J gene is TRBJ2-5, the V gene TRBV29-1; no definite D call. Germline CDR1 reads SQVTM; CDR2 reads ANQGSEA. Trimming pared 4 bases from V and 2 bases from J, leaving 8 bases between. The CDR3 contains 12 residues. In nucleotides, the CDR3 is TGCAGCGTTGGGCCAGGTCAAGAGACCCAGTACTTC. It codes for CSVGPGQETQYF.

The rearrangement links TRBV2 to TRBJ2-7; TRBD2 matches at 8 bases. The CDR3 spans 15 residues. V gave up 8 bases and J gave up 7 bases; unmatched junction bases: 16. The germline V gene encodes CDR1 SNHLY and CDR2 FYNNEI. CDR3 DNA sequence: TGTGCCAGCTCTCCTTCGGGGGGGCGTCGGGGTGAGCAGTACTTC. Residues: CASSPSGGRRGEQYF.

This chain connects TRBV20-1 to TRBJ1-2; 7 bases are a match to TRBD1. The CDR3 length is 11 residues. Germline loops: CDR1 DFQATT, CDR2 SNEGSKA (reference sequence). Written as DNA, the CDR3 is TGCACCGCAGGGGGGCGTCGGGGCTACACCTTC. This encodes CTAGGRRGYTF.

This clone was counted a single time. The chain is built from TRBV29-1 and TRBJ1-2; TRBD1 matches 7 bases. This CDR3 comprises 13 residues. Germline V gene lookup returns CDR1 SQVTM and CDR2 ANQGSEA. With 7 bases clipped from V and 2 bases from J, the junction kept 7 bases outside the gene matches. CDR3 protein: CSDRQGKNYGYTF. The CDR3 DNA follows: TGCAGCGACCGACAGGGAAAAAACTATGGCTACACCTTC.

The V call is TRBV5-1, the J call TRBJ1-2; tentative D call: TRBD1 (6 bases). V was cut by 4 bases and J by 5 bases, with 12 bases left in between. The CDR3 covers 13 residues. Germline V gene lookup returns CDR1 SGHRS and CDR2 YFSETQ. CDR3 residues: CASSLDSFYGYTF. In DNA, the CDR3 is TGCGCCAGCAGCCTGGACAGCTTTTATGGCTACACCTTC.

The rearrangement links TRBV5-1 to TRBJ2-1, with D perhaps matching TRBD2 (6 bases). This CDR3 is 14 amino acids long. The germline V gene has CDR1 SGHRS and CDR2 YFSETQ. Trimming left V 4 bases short and J 5 bases short, with 13 bases between. CDR3: CASSLFGRDNEQFF. In nucleotides, the CDR3 is TGCGCCAGCAGCCTATTCGGGAGAGACAATGAGCAGTTCTTC.

The chain is built from TRBV30 and TRBJ1-5, with 10 nucleotides matching TRBD1. The CDR3 runs to 13 residues. V shed 6 bases, J shed 7 bases, and the junction held 6 bases outside the gene matches. The germline V gene encodes CDR1 GTSNPN and CDR2 SVGIG (reference sequence). The CDR3 sequence is CACATGGRQPQHF. CDR3 coding DNA: TGTGCCTGCGCGACAGGGGGCAGGCAGCCCCAGCATTTT.

The genes are TRBV29-1 and TRBJ2-1; possible D gene TRBD2, 6 bases. The germline V gene encodes CDR1 SQVTM and CDR2 ANQGSEA. The CDR3 has 15 amino acids. Between the trimmed V and J ends, which lost 3 bases and 5 bases, there was a span of 17 bases. The CDR3 nucleotides read TGCAGCGTTGACGGGGGAGGAGGCCGCCACAATGAGCAGTTCTTC. Translated: CSVDGGGGRHNEQFF.

This chain links TRBV27 with TRBJ1-2; TRBD1 might be the D (5 bases). V shed 2 bases and J shed 2 bases, with 9 bases lying between them. This CDR3 contains 14 residues. The germline V gene has CDR1 MNHEY and CDR2 SMNVEV (reference sequence). In DNA form, the CDR3 reads TGTGCCAGCAGTTTAGCAGGGAACAACTATGGCTACACCTTC. It specifies CASSLAGNNYGYTF.

This clone was counted a few times. This rearrangement joins TRBV29-1 to TRBJ2-2; no reliable D call. The CDR3 loop spans 13 amino acids. The V gene lost 4 bases and the J gene lost 0 bases, with 6 bases spanning the gap. Germline values: CDR1 SQVTM, CDR2 ANQGSEA. In DNA form, the CDR3 reads TGCAGCGTTGGACGTTCGAACACCGGGGAGCTGTTTTTT. Translation gives CSVGRSNTGELFF.

The V call is TRBV28, the J call TRBJ2-7; D possibly corresponds to TRBD1 (5 bases). CDR1 and CDR2 (germline): MDHEN, SYDVKM. The CDR3 has 13 residues. V was clipped by 4 bases and J by 6 bases, with 13 bases between them. CDR3 in amino acids: CASSSQGTGEQYF. The CDR3 DNA reads as TGTGCCAGCAGTTCCCAGGGTACAGGCGAGCAGTACTTC.

The chain uses TRBV7-2 and TRBJ2-1; D uncertain. Trimming removed 5 bases from V and 5 bases from J, with 16 bases in between. From germline, CDR1 is SGHTA and CDR2 FQGNSA. This CDR3 has 15 residues. The CDR3 nucleotides are TGTGCCAGCAGCCCTGTCACCTCCAACAACAATGAGCAGTTCTTC. Amino acids: CASSPVTSNNNEQFF.

The rearrangement uses TRBV4-1 and TRBJ2-7; 8 nucleotides agree with TRBD2. J gave up 4 bases and V 1 base, and 9 bases lay outside the gene matches. Germline assignment: CDR1 MGHRA and CDR2 YSYEKL. CDR3 length: 16 residues. CDR3 region: CASSQVRSSGAYEQYF. CDR3 nucleotides: TGCGCCAGCAGCCAAGTCCGTAGTAGCGGGGCGTACGAGCAGTACTTC.

The chain joins TRBV30 to TRBJ1-2; D is ambiguous. Trimming stripped 4 bases from V and 4 bases from J, with 10 bases between. CDR1 is GTSNPN and CDR2 is SVGIG in the germline V gene (reference sequence). This CDR3 is built from 12 residues. The CDR3 region is CAWTGTAYGYTF. In DNA, the CDR3 is TGTGCCTGGACGGGTACAGCCTATGGCTACACCTTC.

CDR3 sequence reads: CASSLATSGGQETQYF. The DNA of the CDR3 is TGTGCCAGCAGCTTAGCGACTAGCGGGGGGCAAGAGACCCAGTACTTC. This chain connects TRBV7-2 to TRBJ2-5; TRBD2 matches 13 bases. CDR1 is SGHTA and CDR2 is FQGNSA in the germline V gene. J gave up 2 bases and V 0 bases, and 0 bases lay outside the gene matches. The length of the CDR3 is 16 residues.

In this sample, this clone turned up a few times. The chain is built from TRBV7-2 and TRBJ2-5; either TRBD1 or TRBD2 may fit D (6 bases each). Germline CDR1 SGHTA, CDR2 FQGNSA. V shed 8 bases and J shed 1 base, with 14 bases lying between them. The CDR3 runs to 14 residues. The CDR3 nucleotides read TGTGCCAGCGGGGGGCGGGGATTCCAAGAGACCCAGTACTTC. It encodes CASGGRGFQETQYF.

The gene calls are TRBV2 and TRBJ2-2; D is perhaps TRBD1 (7 bases). V lost 6 bases to trimming and J lost 4 bases, with 15 bases between them. Germline CDR1 is SNHLY and CDR2 is FYNNEI. CDR3 length: 15 amino acids. Written as DNA, the CDR3 is TGTGCCAGCAGGGAGGGGGCACACCTCACCGGGGAGCTGTTTTTT. This gives the protein CASREGAHLTGELFF.

V is TRBV7-3 and J is TRBJ2-7, with 9 bases that match TRBD2. Germline V gene lookup returns CDR1 SGHTA and CDR2 FQGTGA. CDR3 size: 14 residues. J gave up 5 bases and V 4 bases, and 6 bases lay outside the gene matches. CDR3 sequence (DNA): TGTGCCAGCAGCTCCGGACTAGCGAACGACGAGCAGTACTTC. Amino acids: CASSSGLANDEQYF.

The chain carries TRBV4-1 and TRBJ1-1, with D maybe TRBD1 (5 bases). Germline loops: CDR1 MGHRA, CDR2 YSYEKL. Trimming cost V 1 base and J 1 base, with 13 bases left between them. The CDR3 loop spans 16 amino acids. CDR3 sequence (DNA): TGCGCCAGCAGCCAAGTACTCCGGGGGAGGAACACTGAAGCTTTCTTT. It encodes CASSQVLRGRNTEAFF.

This clone was recorded a few times. The J gene is TRBJ2-3, the V gene TRBV14; D gene ambiguous. This CDR3 comprises 11 residues. The V and J ends lost 3 bases and 5 bases respectively, with 3 bases between them. The V gene's germline CDR1 is SGHDN and CDR2 FVKESK. The DNA for the CDR3 is TGTGCCAGCAGCCAGCGAGATACGCAGTATTTT. Amino acid sequence: CASSQRDTQYF.

CDR3 DNA: TGCAGCGTTGAATCTGACACGAGCTCCTACAATGAGCAGTTCTTC. Translation: CSVESDTSSYNEQFF. This chain links TRBV29-1 with TRBJ2-1; D gene uncertain. In germline, CDR1 is SQVTM, CDR2 ANQGSEA. The V and J ends lost 2 bases and 0 bases respectively, with 11 bases between them. This CDR3 has 15 amino acids.

The V gene is TRBV29-1, the J gene TRBJ2-7; TRBD1 aligns across 9 bases. The CDR3 consists of 12 residues. Trimming cost V 3 bases and J 6 bases; bases outside gene matches: 3. Germline values: CDR1 SQVTM, CDR2 ANQGSEA. CDR3 protein: CSVDTGGAEQYF. CDR3 in DNA: TGCAGCGTTGATACAGGGGGCGCCGAGCAGTACTTC.

This clone came up once. The chain is built from TRBV11-1 and TRBJ2-3; a possible D gene is TRBD2 (5 bases). Germline V CDR1 and CDR2: SGHAT, FQDESV (reference sequence). V gave up 5 bases and J gave up 6 bases, with 12 bases separating them. CDR3 size: 13 residues. The CDR3, as DNA: TGTGCCAGCAGCCCAAGGACTGGGGATACGCAGTATTTT. Translation: CASSPRTGDTQYF.

The chain combines TRBV30 with TRBJ1-5; no firm D call. CDR1 and CDR2 (germline): GTSNPN, SVGIG (reference sequence). V was cut by 3 bases and J by 1 base, with 4 bases left in between. CDR3 size: 12 residues. This CDR3 reads CAWRDSNQPQHF. For the CDR3, the DNA is TGTGCCTGGAGAGACAGCAATCAGCCCCAGCATTTT.

This sequence joins TRBV29-1 and TRBJ2-2, with D tentatively TRBD2 (7 bases). The CDR3 length is 14 residues. CDR1 and CDR2 (germline): SQVTM, ANQGSEA. Trimming stripped 1 base from V and 7 bases from J, with 13 bases between. The CDR3 loop reads CSVEGGGGRGELFF. The CDR3 DNA follows: TGCAGCGTTGAAGGGGGGGGCGGCCGCGGGGAGCTGTTTTTT.

This clone was seen only a few times. This chain joins TRBV29-1 and TRBJ2-7; TRBD1 aligns across 7 bases. V dropped 5 bases and J dropped 6; count of bases not matched to a gene: 13. CDR1 is SQVTM, CDR2 ANQGSEA, per germline. The CDR3 has 14 amino acids. Here the CDR3 reads CSVSNRGDFSEQYF. The DNA for the CDR3 is TGCAGCGTTTCGAACAGGGGAGACTTCTCCGAGCAGTACTTC.

V usage is TRBV5-1 and J usage is TRBJ1-1; no firm D call. The V end lost 0 bases, the J end lost 0 bases, and 6 bases lay between the germline ends. Germline CDR1 SGHRS, CDR2 YFSETQ. CDR3 length equals 14 residues. The CDR3 reads CASSLGHMNTEAFF. The DNA of the CDR3 is TGCGCCAGCAGCTTGGGCCACATGAACACTGAAGCTTTCTTT.

This clone was detected a few times. V gene TRBV7-9 combines with J gene TRBJ2-1, with D possibly called TRBD1 or TRBD2 (5 bases each). Germline V gene lookup returns CDR1 SEHNR and CDR2 FQNEAQ (reference sequence). V lost 0 bases and J lost 5, with 11 bases in between. The CDR3 covers 15 residues. CDR3 nucleotide sequence: TGTGCCAGCAGCTTAGCTTGGGACCTACACAATGAGCAGTTCTTC. Encoded protein: CASSLAWDLHNEQFF.

The V and J genes are TRBV5-4 and TRBJ2-1, with 7 nucleotides matching TRBD1. V shed 1 base and J 0 bases; nucleotides not matched to a gene: 7. The CDR3 covers 17 residues. Germline CDR1 reads SGHNT; CDR2 reads YYREEE (reference sequence). CDR3 in DNA: TGTGCCAGCAGCTTGCCGGGACAGCTAAACTCCTACAATGAGCAGTTCTTC. Translated: CASSLPGQLNSYNEQFF.

This clone has only a few counts. This chain connects TRBV23-1 to TRBJ2-1; either TRBD1 or TRBD2 may fit D (5 bases each). TRBV23-1 belongs to the ORF category, with a function that is uncertain. The germline V and J ends were trimmed by 8 bases and 0 bases, with 11 bases remaining between them. The CDR3 runs to 14 residues. CDR3 sequence reads: CASPRGGSYNEQFF. DNA for the CDR3: TGCGCCAGCCCTCGGGGCGGCTCCTACAATGAGCAGTTCTTC.

The genes are TRBV2 and TRBJ2-3, with D perhaps being TRBD1 or TRBD2 (5 bases each). This CDR3 is built from 14 residues. The V and J ends lost 2 bases and 2 bases respectively, with 8 bases between them. From germline, CDR1 is SNHLY and CDR2 FYNNEI. The CDR3 DNA reads TGTGCCAGCAGTGAACCGGGGACCACAGATACGCAGTATTTT. Protein: CASSEPGTTDTQYF.

The V call is TRBV29-1, the J call TRBJ2-2; either TRBD1 or TRBD2 may fit D (5 bases each). V lost 4 bases and J 6 bases, leaving 18 bases between the germline ends. This CDR3 contains 15 residues. Germline loops: CDR1 SQVTM, CDR2 ANQGSEA. This CDR3 reads CSVGPTVGIAGELFF. CDR3 in DNA: TGCAGCGTTGGGCCGACAGTCGGGATCGCCGGGGAGCTGTTTTTT.